The clone carrying this TCR beta chain was seen only a few times. Antigen unknown. This specimen comes from a study of a mutant IDH1 vaccine in newly diagnosed glioma. The overall study: Patients had received radiotherapy, temozolomide, or both previously, most receiving both.

The assay was immunoSEQ multiplex PCR, and TCRdb's table has in-frame clones only and misses some. This table has approximately 84,000 clones, roughly four fifths appearing once. Germline values: CDR1 LNHDA, CDR2 SQIVND (reference sequence). Trimming left V 4 bases short and J 1 base short, with 7 bases between. The CDR3 spans 13 residues. Indicated time point: week 47, end of study. Vaccine doses each comprised 300 ug of mutant IDH1 20-mer peptide, with topical imiquimod. Each astrocytoma in the donors was new, WHO grade 3 or 4, IDH1-mutant and ATRX-lost. The V and J genes are TRBV19 and TRBJ2-5; D is unresolved. This material consisted of PBMCs, taken from a glioma patient whose treatment included an IDH1 peptide vaccine. The clonotype originates from a man aged 35 to 55 with glioma. For the CDR3, the DNA is TGTGCCAGTAGTAAACATACCCAAGAGACCCAGTACTTC. This gives the protein CASSKHTQETQYF.